These 15 T cell receptor beta chains originate from one sample sequenced in a study of cytomegalovirus exposure and HLA in healthy donors. Researchers ran the PCR with 60 Vbeta and 13 Jbeta primers. TCRdb keeps only in-frame clones here, not all; method: immunoSEQ multiplex PCR. The table shows some 120,000 clones, with about 80% occurring only once. The material sequenced was PBMCs. The receptor set was obtained from a man between 50 and 59 years old in good health and CMV-seronegative.

The J gene is TRBJ1-1, the V gene TRBV25-1; 9 bases line up with TRBD1. V was pared by 3 bases and J by 2 bases, with 4 bases of the junction left unmatched. This CDR3 spans 15 amino acids. Germline V CDR1 and CDR2: MGHDK, SYGVNS. CDR3 protein: CASSDPGQGNTEAFF. CDR3 nucleotide sequence: TGTGCCAGCAGTGACCCGGGACAGGGAAACACTGAAGCTTTCTTT.

There are a few counts of this clone. This sequence joins TRBV11-3 and TRBJ2-7, with a possible D match to TRBD1 (6 bases). V shed 5 bases and J shed 5 bases, with 13 bases lying between them. Germline V gene data show CDR1 as SGHNT and CDR2 as YENEEA. This CDR3 spans 13 amino acids. For the CDR3, the DNA is TGTGCCAGCAGCCGGGACAACCTCGACGAGCAGTACTTC. Translated, it gives CASSRDNLDEQYF.

V is TRBV5-1 and J is TRBJ2-5; D perhaps matches TRBD2 (5 bases). Germline V CDR1 and CDR2: SGHRS, YFSETQ. This CDR3 has 13 residues. Deletions cut 1 base from V and 1 base from J, with 5 bases between. The DNA of the CDR3 is TGCGCCAGCAGCTTGAGCGGCCAAGAGACCCAGTACTTC. Translating it yields CASSLSGQETQYF.

This chain links TRBV30 with TRBJ2-7; 8 bases align to TRBD1. The CDR3 covers 15 residues. Germline CDR1 reads GTSNPN; CDR2 reads SVGIG (reference sequence). The trim removed 3 bases at V and 0 bases at J, leaving 7 bases unmatched. The CDR3 bases are TGTGCCTGGAGAGACTGGCAGGGGGCCTCCTACGAGCAGTACTTC. It is translated as CAWRDWQGASYEQYF. The full variable domain, completed using reference TRBV30 and TRBJ2-7, is SQTIHQWPATLVQPVGSPLSLECTVEGTSNPNLYWYRQAAGRGLQLLFYSVGIGQISSEVPQNLSASRPQDRQFILSSKKLLLSDSGFYLCAWRDWQGASYEQYFGPGTRLTVT.

This clone is a singleton in its sample. The chain joins TRBV27 to TRBJ2-5, with D perhaps matching TRBD2 (5 bases). This CDR3 region has 13 residues. Trimming removed 6 bases from V and 5 bases from J, with 13 bases in between. Germline values: CDR1 MNHEY, CDR2 SMNVEV (reference sequence). The CDR3 spells CASRRTWRETQYF. DNA of the CDR3: TGTGCCAGCAGACGTACATGGAGGGAGACCCAGTACTTC.

J is TRBJ2-1 and V is TRBV2, with 13 nucleotides matching TRBD2. V gave up 4 bases and J gave up 6 bases; unmatched junction bases: 9. The CDR3 has 17 amino acids. The germline V gene encodes CDR1 SNHLY and CDR2 FYNNEI. CDR3 DNA: TGTGCCAGCAGTGCACCAACTAGCGGGAGGGCCATCAATGAGCAGTTCTTC. Encoded protein: CASSAPTSGRAINEQFF.

The chain has TRBV7-9 and TRBJ1-3; maybe TRBD1 (6 bases). Germline assignment: CDR1 SEHNR and CDR2 FQNEAQ (reference sequence). Trimming removed 5 bases at V and 4 bases at J, with 15 bases between. This CDR3 contains 15 residues. Written as DNA, the CDR3 is TGTGCCAGCAGCAGGAGTGGGGGGGCAGGAAACACCATATATTTT. Protein sequence: CASSRSGGAGNTIYF.

This clone was observed a single time. The chain joins TRBV5-1 to TRBJ2-5; 8 bases are a match to TRBD1. Germline CDR1 and CDR2: SGHRS and YFSETQ. The J segment lost 2 bases and the V segment lost 0 bases, leaving 3 bases of the junction unmatched. This CDR3 region has 15 residues. The CDR3 sequence: CASSLEDRAQETQYF. The CDR3 coding sequence is TGCGCCAGCAGCTTGGAGGACAGGGCTCAAGAGACCCAGTACTTC.

The chain combines TRBV27 with TRBJ1-2; perhaps TRBD1 as D (6 bases). Germline V CDR1 and CDR2: MNHEY, SMNVEV (reference sequence). Between the trimmed V and J ends, which lost 7 bases and 7 bases, there was a span of 13 bases. The CDR3 contains 12 residues. The CDR3 region has the DNA TGTGCCAGCACCACGGGACAACGTGGCTACACCTTC. Translated, it gives CASTTGQRGYTF.

About this clone: Other DNA sequences in the same sample also yield this CDR3. The V gene is TRBV5-1, the J gene TRBJ2-3; TRBD1 matches at 8 bases. The junction had 2 bases not matched to a gene; V was cut back by 1 base and J by 1 base. This CDR3 contains 15 residues. The germline CDR1 and CDR2 sequences are SGHRS and YFSETQ. The CDR3 nucleotides are TGCGCCAGCAGCTTGTTGGGACAGGGCACAGATACGCAGTATTTT. Translating gives CASSLLGQGTDTQYF.

The chain recombines TRBV9 with TRBJ2-5; 8 bases line up with TRBD2. This CDR3 has 16 residues. CDR1 and CDR2 (germline): SGDLS, YYNGEE. V was pared by 0 bases and J by 2 bases, with 6 bases of the junction left unmatched. This chain's CDR3 is CASSVDVGRAQETQYF. The CDR3 DNA is TGTGCCAGCAGCGTAGACGTCGGGAGGGCTCAAGAGACCCAGTACTTC. The variable domain in full, with the rest retrieved from reference TRBV9 and TRBJ2-5, is DSGVTQTPKHLITATGQRVTLRCSPRSGDLSVYWYQQSLDQGLQFLIQYYNGEERAKGNILERFSAQQFPDLHSELNLSSLELGDSALYFCASSVDVGRAQETQYFGPGTRLLVL.

The chain combines TRBV5-1 with TRBJ1-2, with D unresolved. V gave up 0 bases and J gave up 2 bases, with 11 bases separating them. The CDR3 covers 15 residues. Germline CDR1 SGHRS, CDR2 YFSETQ. CDR3 sequence: CASSLEPGSNYGYTF. The CDR3 DNA reads TGCGCCAGCAGCTTGGAACCCGGGTCCAACTATGGCTACACCTTC.

This clone has just a few counts. The V and J genes are TRBV18 and TRBJ2-1, with TRBD2 matching 9 bases. The CDR3 sequence is 21 residues long. Per the germline V gene, CDR1 is KGHSH and CDR2 is LQKENI. With V trimmed by 1 base and J by 6 bases, 22 bases remained unmatched. In DNA form, the CDR3 reads TGTGCCAGCTCACCACGACTTCTCATTACGGGGTTAGCGGGAGCCGGCAATGAGCAGTTCTTC. It is translated as CASSPRLLITGLAGAGNEQFF.

This clone was counted a few times. J is TRBJ1-5 and V is TRBV6-5, with unresolved D. Per the germline V gene, CDR1 is MNHEY and CDR2 is SVGAGI. V dropped 5 bases and J dropped 2 bases, with 13 bases sitting between them. The CDR3 is made up of 15 amino acids. The CDR3 bases are TGTGCCAGCAGTCCCCCGGGAGCAGGCAATCAGCCCCAGCATTTT. Amino acids: CASSPPGAGNQPQHF.

This clone came up many times. CDR3 sequence reads: CASSPDSEAGANVLTF. The CDR3 DNA reads as TGTGCCAGCAGTCCCGACAGCGAGGCTGGGGCCAACGTCCTGACTTTC. The chain is built from TRBV28 and TRBJ2-6; D is perhaps TRBD1 (5 bases). CDR3 size: 16 residues. V lost 5 bases to trimming and J lost 2 bases, with 13 bases between them. CDR1 is MDHEN and CDR2 is SYDVKM in the germline V gene.